This T cell receptor beta chain was profiled in a study of T cells in Graves' hyperthyroidism and ophthalmopathy. Concerning this clonotype itself: Its antigen is as yet unknown.

Uncontrolled infection, other autoimmune disease, pregnancy or lactation led to exclusion. Together with thyroid ultrasound, orbital computed tomography, serum thyroxine and TRAb, clinical symptoms were used for diagnoses. The investigators amplified TCR beta CDR3 regions from RNA transcripts. The HTBI primer set served for first-round RT-PCR of the TCR CDR3. TCRdb re-derived calls from the multiplex PCR reads in MiXCR, one entry per CDR3 protein. The repertoire has a few hundred thousand distinct CDR3 sequences, over 35% of them found once; the top ten carry about 45%. Study conclusions and caveats: The model forecast ophthalmopathy, anticipating it by a median approximately 6 months before onset. Researchers report that a 13 V-J model separated ophthalmopathy from stable hyperthyroidism.

Germline V lookup: CDR1 LGHDT, CDR2 YNNKEL (reference sequence). The ends lost 1 base at V and 7 bases at J; junction bases unmatched: 8. This CDR3 spans 15 amino acids. The origin of this receptor is an adult woman with Graves' disease, either hyperthyroidism or ophthalmopathy (not recorded which). Sequenced material: peripheral blood or thyroid tissue (not recorded which). The chain links TRBV3-1 to TRBJ2-7; the match to TRBD1 covers 9 bases. The CDR3 reads CASSQGTGEYGEQYF. As DNA, the CDR3 is TGTGCCAGCAGCCAAGGGACAGGGGAATATGGGGAGCAGTACTTC.